This T cell receptor (beta chain) was captured in a study of shared clonotypes between healthy human individuals. Notes on the study in general: Larger estimated richness was generally seen in naive subsets than in memory subsets.

V trimming: 3 bases; J trimming: 5 bases; junction bases outside the gene matches: 5. Germline V CDR1 and CDR2: MNHEY, SMNVEV (reference sequence). CDR3 size: 14 residues. Repertoires were generated with immunoSEQ multiplex PCR, while TCRdb's copy carries only in-frame clones and drops some. This sample has over 2,000,000 clones; 80% to 95% occur once, and the top ten carry about 1.6%. Note on this clone: Its specificity is not known.

CD45RO-negative CD8 cells positively selected for CCR7 made up the naive population, which excluded terminally differentiated effector memory CD45RA+ cells. The rearrangement uses TRBV27 and TRBJ2-7; 9 bases match TRBD1. Source material: naive CD8+ T cells from PBMCs. The receptor's source is a young man in good health. Some clones in this sample may be carry-over from other donors' samples. The CDR3 region is CASSLGDREDEQYF. As DNA, the CDR3 is TGTGCCAGCAGTTTGGGGGACAGGGAGGACGAGCAGTACTTC.